Reported below is one T cell receptor (beta chain). The CDR3 totals 12 residues. Germline CDR1 is GTSNPN and CDR2 is SVGIG (reference sequence). Deletions cut 0 bases from V and 14 bases from J, with 14 bases between. MiXCR was run by TCRdb on the RT-PCR reads, yielding one entry per CDR3 protein. This sample has about 680,000 distinct CDR3 sequences, with 12% to 15% found just once. The sequencing sample was made of memory CD4+ T cells from blood. This receptor was taken from a female donor in good health, serving as a healthy control. This chain uses TRBV30 with TRBJ2-1; the D call may be TRBD1 or TRBD2 (5 bases each). The CDR3 region is CAWSVRGEAEFF. For the CDR3, the DNA is TGTGCCTGGAGTGTCCGGGGCGAGGCGGAGTTCTTC.